This T cell receptor (beta chain) was captured by sequencing in a study of blood T cells in healthy people across ages. Findings of the study overall: Older age coincided with a roughly linear decline in TCR beta diversity per million T cells.

The CDR3 covers 14 residues. The V gene's germline CDR1 is MNHEY and CDR2 SVGEGT. Unmatched junction bases numbered 8, after V lost 5 bases and J lost 8 bases. This clonotype showed up just a few times. No antigen is known for it. A second PCR, run for roughly 7 to 11 cycles, used a sample-barcoded 5' primer plus a J-beta primer mix. One entry per CDR3 protein, called by TCRdb with MiXCR from the 5' RACE reads. Seen here are fewer than 700,000 distinct CDR3 sequences, over 40% observed once, and the top ten hold 25% to 30%. This chain uses TRBV6-2 or TRBV6-3 with TRBJ2-1; TRBD2 matches at 8 bases. Sequences were obtained from blood. The origin of this receptor is an elderly man in good health. The CDR3 coding sequence is TGTGCCAGCAGTCCCAGCGGGAGTAGGTATGAGCAGTTCTTC. Translation gives CASSPSGSRYEQFF.